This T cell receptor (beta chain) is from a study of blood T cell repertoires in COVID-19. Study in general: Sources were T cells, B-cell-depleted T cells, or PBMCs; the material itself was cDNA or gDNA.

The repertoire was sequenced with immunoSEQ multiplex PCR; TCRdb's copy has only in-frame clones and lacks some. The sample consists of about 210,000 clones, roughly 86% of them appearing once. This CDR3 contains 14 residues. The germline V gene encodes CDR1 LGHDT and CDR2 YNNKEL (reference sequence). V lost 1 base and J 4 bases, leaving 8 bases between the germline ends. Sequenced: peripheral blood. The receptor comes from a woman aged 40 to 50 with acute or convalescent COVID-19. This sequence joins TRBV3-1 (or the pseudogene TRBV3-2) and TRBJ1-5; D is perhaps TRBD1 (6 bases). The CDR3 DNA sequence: TGTGCCAGCAGCCAAGTTCAGGGGAATCAGCCCCAGCATTTT. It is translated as CASSQVQGNQPQHF.